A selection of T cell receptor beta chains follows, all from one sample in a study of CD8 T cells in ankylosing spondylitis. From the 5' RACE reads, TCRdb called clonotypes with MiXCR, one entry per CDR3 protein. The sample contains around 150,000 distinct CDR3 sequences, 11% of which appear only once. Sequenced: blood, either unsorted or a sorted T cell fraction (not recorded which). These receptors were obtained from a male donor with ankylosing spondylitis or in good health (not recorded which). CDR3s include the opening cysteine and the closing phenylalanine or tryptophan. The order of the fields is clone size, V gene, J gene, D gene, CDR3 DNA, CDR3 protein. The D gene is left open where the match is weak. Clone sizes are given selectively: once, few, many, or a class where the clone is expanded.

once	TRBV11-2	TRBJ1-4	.	TGTGCCAGCAGCCCCTTATGGACTAATGAAAAACTGCTTTTT	CASSPLWTNEKLLF
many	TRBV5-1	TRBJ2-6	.	TGCGCCAGCAGCTTGACTCCTCCTGGGGCCAACGTCCTGACTTTC	CASSLTPPGANVLTF
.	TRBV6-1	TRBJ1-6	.	TGTGCCTCCCGAAGGCAGGGATTACCCCTCCACTTT	CASRRQGLPLHF
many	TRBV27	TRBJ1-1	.	TGTGCCAGCAGTTCATGGGGTTCGAACACTGAAGCTTTCTTT	CASSSWGSNTEAFF
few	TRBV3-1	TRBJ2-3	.	TGTGCCAGCGAAAGGGGTCATACGCAGTATTTT	CASERGHTQYF
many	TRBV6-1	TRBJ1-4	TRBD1	TGTGCCAGCAGAACAACAGGGGGTGCTGAAAAACTGTTTTTT	CASRTTGGAEKLFF
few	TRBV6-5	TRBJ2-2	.	TGTGCCAGCAGTTTTATTGAGGACACCGGGGAGCTGTTTTTT	CASSFIEDTGELFF
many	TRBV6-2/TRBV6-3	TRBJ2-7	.	TGTGCCAGCAGTTACTACGGTTACGAGCAGTACTTC	CASSYYGYEQYF
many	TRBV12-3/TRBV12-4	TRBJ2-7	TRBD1	TGTGCCAGCAGTTTAAGAAGAGGGCAGGGGGCCTACGAGCAGTACTTC	CASSLRRGQGAYEQYF
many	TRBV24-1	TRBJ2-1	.	TGTGCCACCAGTGGGGGTCTCTGGGGGCATGAGCAGTTCTTC	CATSGGLWGHEQFF
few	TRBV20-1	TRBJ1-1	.	TGCAGTGCTAGGGATACTTGGGGTGGGAACACTGAAGCTTTCTTT	CSARDTWGGNTEAFF
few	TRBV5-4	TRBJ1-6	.	TGTGCCAGCAGCTTGCGGCGGCAGGGGACGAGCTCCTATAATTCACCCCTCCACTTT	CASSLRRQGTSSYNSPLHF
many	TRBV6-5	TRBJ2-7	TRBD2	TGTGCCAGCAGTTACTCGATCGGGGGGGCTTACGAGCAGTACTTC	CASSYSIGGAYEQYF
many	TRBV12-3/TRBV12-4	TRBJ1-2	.	TGTGCCAGCAGTCAAGGGGGAATCTATGGCTACACCTTC	CASSQGGIYGYTF
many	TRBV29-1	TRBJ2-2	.	TGCAGCGCGTCTCGGTTGTCGAACACCGGGGAGCTGTTTTTT	CSASRLSNTGELFF
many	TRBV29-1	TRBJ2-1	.	TGCAGCGCCGCCAGGACAGTTTCTAGCGATGAGCAGTTCTTC	CSAARTVSSDEQFF
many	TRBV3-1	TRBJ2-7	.	TGTGCCAGCAGCCAAGATGGGGCCGACTACGAGCAGTACTTC	CASSQDGADYEQYF
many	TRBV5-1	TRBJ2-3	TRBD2	TGCGCCAGCAGCTTGGCCAGCGGGGGGGCGGATACGCAGTATTTT	CASSLASGGADTQYF
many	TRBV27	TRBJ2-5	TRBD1	TGTGCCAGCAGTCCCCTCCCCGGGACAGTACGAGGGACCCAGTACTTC	CASSPLPGTVRGTQYF
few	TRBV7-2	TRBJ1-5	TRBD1	TGTGCCAGCAGCTTAGTGGGACAGCTCTATAGCAATCAGCCCCAGCATTTT	CASSLVGQLYSNQPQHF
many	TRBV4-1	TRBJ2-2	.	TGCGCCAGCAGCATAGAGTTCTCCGGGGAGCTGTTTTTT	CASSIEFSGELFF
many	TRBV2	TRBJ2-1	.	TGTGCCAGAGGTACTGAAGATGAGCAGTTCTTC	CARGTEDEQFF
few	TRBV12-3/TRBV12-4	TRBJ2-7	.	TGTGCCAGCAGTTCTCTCCACCTTTACGAGCAGTACTTC	CASSSLHLYEQYF
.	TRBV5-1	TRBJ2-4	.	TGCGCCAGCAGCTTGGCAGATACGAACATTCAGTACTTC	CASSLADTNIQYF
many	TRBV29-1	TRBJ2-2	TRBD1	TGCAGCGTTGAAGGGGACAGGGTGGCCGGGGAGCTGTTTTTT	CSVEGDRVAGELFF
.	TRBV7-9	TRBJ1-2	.	TGTGCCAGCAGCTTAGCCGTGGCTAACGATGGCTACACCTTC	CASSLAVANDGYTF
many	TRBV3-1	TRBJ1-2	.	TGTGCCAGCAGCCAAGATCTCAGATCCTATGGCTACACCTTC	CASSQDLRSYGYTF
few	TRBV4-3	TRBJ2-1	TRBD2	TGCGCCAGCAGCCAAGTCGAACTAGCGGGGGGGGAAGAGCAGTTCTTC	CASSQVELAGGEEQFF
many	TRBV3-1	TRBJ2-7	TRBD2	TGTGCCAGCAGCCAAGTGTGGCGGGGGTCCTACGAGCAGTACTTC	CASSQVWRGSYEQYF
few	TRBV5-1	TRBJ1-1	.	TGCGCCAGCAGCTTGGAGGGACTTGGGGCTTTCTTT	CASSLEGLGAFF
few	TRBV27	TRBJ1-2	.	TGTGCCAGCAGTTCCCGGGACACCAACTATGGCTACACCTTC	CASSSRDTNYGYTF
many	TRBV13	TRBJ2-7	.	TGTGCCAGCAGCTTAGGTAGGATCTCCTACGAGCAGTACTTC	CASSLGRISYEQYF
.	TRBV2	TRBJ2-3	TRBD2	TGTGCCAGCAGTGAAGCGGCTAGCGGGGGACTCACAGATACGCAGTATTTT	CASSEAASGGLTDTQYF
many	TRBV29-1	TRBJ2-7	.	TGCAGCGCCATGACCACGATCACCTACGAGCAGTACTTC	CSAMTTITYEQYF
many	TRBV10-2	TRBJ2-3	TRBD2	TGCGCCAGCAGTGAGTCAGTCGGGGGGGCCGGAGATACGCAGTATTTT	CASSESVGGAGDTQYF
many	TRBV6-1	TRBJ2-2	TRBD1	TGTGCCAGCAGTCAAGGGACAGGGGCTCACGGGGAGCTGTTTTTT	CASSQGTGAHGELFF
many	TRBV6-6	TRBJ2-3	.	TGTGCCAGCAGTTACCTTTCCACAGATACGCAGTATTTT	CASSYLSTDTQYF
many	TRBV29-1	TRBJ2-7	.	TGCAGCGTTGAGGGGGGCCCATTTCCCTACGAGCAGTACTTC	CSVEGGPFPYEQYF
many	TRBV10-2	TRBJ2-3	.	TGCGCCAGCAGTGAGGTGGGAAGCACAGATACGCAGTATTTT	CASSEVGSTDTQYF
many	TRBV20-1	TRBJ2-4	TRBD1	TGCAGTGCTAGAGATCCCAGGAGACAGGGAAACATTCAGTACTTC	CSARDPRRQGNIQYF
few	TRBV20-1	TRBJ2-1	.	TGCAGTGCTAGAACTCACGGGGTTAGCTCCTACAATGAGCAGTTCTTC	CSARTHGVSSYNEQFF
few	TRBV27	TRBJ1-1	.	TGTGCCAGCACGCGTACAGCGAACACTGAAGCTTTCTTT	CASTRTANTEAFF
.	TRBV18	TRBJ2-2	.	TGTGCCAGCTCAACAAAACAGGGAACCGGGGAGCTGTTTTTT	CASSTKQGTGELFF
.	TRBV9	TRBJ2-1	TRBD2	TGTGCCAGCAGCGTAGTAGGACTAGCGGGCAATGAGCAGTTCTTC	CASSVVGLAGNEQFF